The T cell receptor (beta chain) described here comes from a study of CD8+ T cells in alopecia areata. Looking at the study overall: Twice a day, 5 to 10 mg of oral tofacitinib was administered to treated patients.

Sequencing templates came from extracted RNA that was reverse transcribed into cDNA. Assay: immunoSEQ multiplex PCR; the TCRdb copy retains only in-frame clones and omits some. This table holds 180,000 or so clones, roughly 70% found once. V lost 5 bases and J 6 bases, leaving 20 bases between the germline ends. The CDR3 spans 15 residues. The germline V gene has CDR1 SGHRS and CDR2 YFSETQ. Of note for this clone: What it binds is unknown.

Notes on the study in general: Scalp sample sequencing also detects resident alphabeta T cells of normal skin.

The J gene is TRBJ1-2, the V gene TRBV5-1, with D maybe TRBD1 (6 bases). The sample was CD8+ T cells sorted from blood, taken at week 0. The TCR comes from a human donor with alopecia areata. The CDR3 DNA reads TGCGCCAGCAGAAGGTATAACAGGGATCTAGATGGCTACACCTTC. It yields the protein CASRRYNRDLDGYTF.